This T cell receptor (beta chain) stems from a study of T cell repertoires in cytomegalovirus infection. This clonotype was seen ten or more times. CDR1 and CDR2 from the germline V gene are SGHRS and YFSETQ. V gave up 4 bases and J gave up 3 bases, with 13 bases separating them. The CDR3 runs 14 residues. TCRdb passed the reads through MiXCR, listing each CDR3 protein once. The sample yields 130,000 or so distinct CDR3 sequences, about 6% seen once. The TCR was taken from a human donor in good health (CMV status not recorded). Some clones in this sample may be carry-over from other donors' samples. Sequenced sample: PBMCs. The rearrangement joins TRBV5-1 to TRBJ1-1, with D possibly being TRBD1 (5 bases). The CDR3 protein is CASSPGQWDTEAFF. The CDR3 DNA sequence: TGCGCCAGCAGCCCGGGGCAGTGGGACACTGAAGCTTTCTTT.